This TCR beta chain is from a study of T-cell reconstitution after alpha-beta-depleted transplantation in children. A remark on this clonotype: Its antigen is unidentified. The junction differs from germline at one of its ends, possibly a read error.

The study's findings and limits: At the one-year point after transplant, T-cell counts and TCRbeta diversity were found to come mostly from T cells that had been newly produced. Several hundred expanded graft clones reportedly supplied alpha-beta T cells about two months after transplant.

The authors prepared the TCRbeta library with unique molecular identifiers. Each CDR3 protein is one row after TCRdb ran MiXCR on the PCR reads. Of about 440,000 distinct CDR3 sequences in the sample, over 40% are singletons; the top ten hold 27%. The CDR3 extends over 15 amino acids. V and J are TRBV12-3 or TRBV12-4 and TRBJ2-1; 8 bases map to TRBD1. This sequence originates from a girl aged 2 to 9 with aplastic anemia, due to receive a stem cell transplant. This specimen was PBMCs, taken before TCRalphabeta/CD19-depleted stem cell transplant. CDR3 protein: CVSSLDRGWGDEQFF. In DNA, the CDR3 is TGTGTCAGCAGTTTAGACAGGGGATGGGGCGATGAGCAGTTCTTC.